The source of this TCR beta chain is a study of shared clonotypes between healthy human individuals (dated by TCRdb to about 2020). Describing the broader study: A couple of women and three men aged 18 to 49 years were included in the cohort. For each donor, CD4 naive and CD4 memory were each given three plates, CD8 naive was given two plates, and CD8 memory was given one plate. Different laboratories and diverse techniques were used to prepare libraries and sequence TCR repertoires, to increase sequencing depth and limit assay-specific biases. Each donor's leukapheresis produced roughly between roughly 0.85 and 10 billion PBMCs. To estimate repertoire size and how much clonotype sharing occurs between individuals, the study deeply sequenced the blood TCR repertoires of about 5 healthy adults.

TCR CDR3 regions were amplified from genomic DNA by multiplex PCR using the deep immunoSEQ assay. Extracted genomic DNA from each cell subset was spread evenly across all wells of several immunoSEQ 96-well plates, with each plate serving as a replicate. For sorted subsets, approximately 0.2 ug of genomic DNA, equivalent to some 30,000 T cell genomes, went into each replicate PCR. Purified libraries were quantified with a Qubit 3.0 fluorometer, sized on a Bioanalyzer 2100, and re-quantified with the KAPA Library Quantification kit. Every immunoSEQ 96-well plate was sequenced on a dedicated single-read 150-cycle Illumina NextSeq 550 flow cell. In the original analysis: The immunoSEQ output contained only junctional sequences without quality scores, so filtering could not match that applied to full-length reads. Sequences were annotated with PyIR, a Python wrapper for IgBLAST v1.9, and V/J genes and CDR3 were assigned using IMGT germline references. Reads were removed for weak V/J assignments (E-value above 1e-6), missing CDR3, stop codons, out-of-frame junctions, or ambiguous translated residues. V3J clonotypes were defined as sequences sharing the same inferred V gene, J gene, and CDR3 amino acid sequence. The percentage overlap between two repertoires was calculated by dividing the number of shared unique clonotypes by the size of the smaller repertoire. RTK rarefaction, the Chao1 estimator, and Recon v2.1 estimates of unobserved clonotypes were used to assess repertoire richness. Generation probabilities were computed with OLGA for all TCRbeta clonotypes obtained by the gDNA method from four donors. Not all clones reach the TCRdb copy of this immuneACCESS table, which keeps in-frame sequences only. Checked studies attribute under half of the gap to unresolved V genes and leave the rest unexplained. V, J and clone size are taken as reported in that table, and D and trimming were inferred from the DNA itself. This sample lists millions of clones; 95% were detected once. The top ten clones comprise approximately 0.13% of the sample.

The donors were healthy, HIV-negative adults who had no recently reported acute infections or vaccinations. Every donor was a Caucasian adult living in Nashville, Tennessee, USA. CD4+ T cells were enriched through magnetic negative selection, after which naive cells were positively selected on CD45RA and the remaining negative fraction served as the memory subset. Blood was collected by leukapheresis, and PBMCs were isolated by Ficoll-Histopaque density gradient centrifugation and then cryopreserved in liquid nitrogen vapor phase. Purity and quantity of every magnetically sorted T cell population were checked by analytical flow cytometry. Genomic DNA was isolated from every sorted fraction and measured by UV absorbance on a Nanodrop 2000c. The full study reports these points: Compared with non-shared clonotypes, clonotypes shared by all four sorted-subset donors had higher generation probabilities. Pairwise subsampling indicated that sequencing depth was expected to affect the degree of clonotype sharing among donors. Sampling was restricted to blood, and TCR repertoires in tissues likely differ from the TCR repertoires found in blood. The genetic and exposure-history diversity represented was limited by the small number of donors. Even with the large sequencing depth, rarefaction of the sorted-subset datasets indicated that sequencing was incomplete. Naive subsets generally had larger estimated clonotype richness than memory subsets. Sharing across a few donors was observed for around 5% of naive CD4, under 4% of naive CD8, 2% to 2.5% of memory CD4, and around 0.44% of memory CD8 clonotypes.

On this clone itself: What this receptor recognizes is not known. No much larger clonotype is one base removed from it; base qualities were not supplied. The sample carries other DNA sequences with the same CDR3.

At the junction V is shortened by 4 bases and J by 2 bases, with 10 bases in between. The germline V gene specifies SGHRS as CDR1 and YFSETQ as CDR2. The CDR3 has 15 amino acids, counting the end cysteine and phenylalanine. Only the CDR3 portion is preserved as DNA: 45 bases, with reading frame beginning at the first base. The chain couples TRBV5-1 to TRBJ2-6, with TRBD1 perhaps the D gene, on 5 matching bases. The sequencing sample was made of naive CD4+ T cells sorted from blood. This specimen's cell subset or site label, per the study, means: CD45RA+ positively selected. This clonotype originated in a man between 18 and 35 years old in good health. The DNA sequence is TGCGCCAGCAGCCCTACAGGTACTGGGGCCAACGTCCTGACTTTC. Its translation is CASSPTGTGANVLTF.